The rows below give T cell receptor beta chains drawn from one sample of a study of radiotherapy plus CTLA-4 blockade in lung cancer. Sequencing was performed with immunoSEQ multiplex PCR; in TCRdb, only in-frame clones are kept and a portion is missing. There are 75,000 to 100,000 clones in the sample; about 91% occur only once, and about 5.3% lies in the top ten. This sample comprised peripheral blood, obtained from a patient treated with radiotherapy plus ipilimumab. All receptors derive from a human donor with non-small cell lung cancer that progressed on radiotherapy plus ipilimumab. Both conserved end residues are part of each CDR3. Each record gives: clone size, V gene, J gene, D gene, CDR3 DNA, CDR3 protein. D genes are given only for firm matches. Only part of the rows carry a size: once, few, many, or a class if the clone is expanded.

abundance: -; v_gene: TRBV11-3; j_gene: TRBJ2-1; d_gene: TRBD2; CDR3nt: TGTGCCAGCGGAACTAGCGGACCTCGGAATGAGCAGTTCTTC; CDR3aa: CASGTSGPRNEQFF
abundance: -; v_gene: TRBV5-5; j_gene: TRBJ2-1; d_gene: TRBD1; CDR3nt: TGTGCCAGCAGCCGACAGGGGGCGAGGGACAATGAGCAGTTCTTC; CDR3aa: CASSRQGARDNEQFF
abundance: -; v_gene: TRBV11-2; j_gene: TRBJ2-7; d_gene: -; CDR3nt: TGTGCCAGCAGCCTCGGGACATACTACGAGCAGTACTTC; CDR3aa: CASSLGTYYEQYF
abundance: -; v_gene: TRBV6-1; j_gene: TRBJ1-2; d_gene: -; CDR3nt: TGTGCCAGCAGTGAAGCCACTGTCTGGGACGGCTACACCTTC; CDR3aa: CASSEATVWDGYTF
abundance: -; v_gene: TRBV6-6; j_gene: TRBJ1-5; d_gene: TRBD1; CDR3nt: TGTGCCAGCAGACGGACAGGGGATAGCAATCAGCCCCAGCATTTT; CDR3aa: CASRRTGDSNQPQHF
abundance: once; v_gene: TRBV30; j_gene: TRBJ2-7; d_gene: -; CDR3nt: TGTGCCTGGAGCGTCCGCAGTCTCTACGAGCAGTACTTC; CDR3aa: CAWSVRSLYEQYF
abundance: -; v_gene: TRBV4-1; j_gene: TRBJ1-2; d_gene: -; CDR3nt: TGCGCCAGCAGCCAAGATTTCCAGGGATCGTTCCTGAACTATGGCTACACCTTC; CDR3aa: CASSQDFQGSFLNYGYTF
abundance: -; v_gene: TRBV6-6; j_gene: TRBJ1-3; d_gene: -; CDR3nt: TGTGCCACCGAGCCCGCGGGGAGCTCTGGAAACACCATATATTTT; CDR3aa: CATEPAGSSGNTIYF
abundance: -; v_gene: TRBV4-1; j_gene: TRBJ2-7; d_gene: TRBD1; CDR3nt: TGCGCCAGCAGCCACCCAGGACAGGGCTCCTACGAGCAGTACTTC; CDR3aa: CASSHPGQGSYEQYF
abundance: -; v_gene: TRBV19; j_gene: TRBJ2-2; d_gene: TRBD1; CDR3nt: TGTGCCAGTCAAAGGACAGGGCTCACCGGGGAGCTGTTTTTT; CDR3aa: CASQRTGLTGELFF
abundance: -; v_gene: TRBV5-1; j_gene: TRBJ2-5; d_gene: -; CDR3nt: TGCGCCAGCAGGCCAGTCTTGTCGGAGACCCAGTACTTC; CDR3aa: CASRPVLSETQYF
abundance: -; v_gene: TRBV6-6; j_gene: TRBJ1-5; d_gene: TRBD1; CDR3nt: TGTGCCAGCAGTGGGACAGGTGGCAATCAGCCCCAGCATTTT; CDR3aa: CASSGTGGNQPQHF
abundance: -; v_gene: TRBV15; j_gene: TRBJ1-3; d_gene: -; CDR3nt: TGTGCCACCAGCACGGGAGGGACCAGCTCTGGAAACACCATATATTTT; CDR3aa: CATSTGGTSSGNTIYF
abundance: once; v_gene: TRBV7-8; j_gene: TRBJ2-7; d_gene: -; CDR3nt: TGTGCCAGCAGCCCCGGCCGACCACGAGCCGAGCAGTACTTC; CDR3aa: CASSPGRPRAEQYF
abundance: -; v_gene: TRBV27; j_gene: TRBJ2-1; d_gene: -; CDR3nt: TGTGCCAGCAGTCAACGAGGGGGCTACAATGAGCAGTTCTTC; CDR3aa: CASSQRGGYNEQFF
abundance: -; v_gene: TRBV7-8; j_gene: TRBJ2-7; d_gene: -; CDR3nt: TGTGCCAGCAGCTTAACCACGGTCTACGAGCAGTACTTC; CDR3aa: CASSLTTVYEQYF
abundance: -; v_gene: TRBV9; j_gene: TRBJ1-1; d_gene: -; CDR3nt: TGTGCCAGCAGCGGTGGCCTACAGAAGAACACTGAAGCTTTCTTT; CDR3aa: CASSGGLQKNTEAFF
abundance: -; v_gene: TRBV19; j_gene: TRBJ2-2; d_gene: -; CDR3nt: TGTGCCAGTAGCAAGGACAGACTAGGGGCCGGGGAGCTGTTTTTT; CDR3aa: CASSKDRLGAGELFF
abundance: once; v_gene: TRBV2; j_gene: TRBJ2-1; d_gene: -; CDR3nt: TGTGCCAGCAGGGCGGGAATCTCCTACAATGAGCAGTTCTTC; CDR3aa: CASRAGISYNEQFF
abundance: -; v_gene: TRBV27; j_gene: TRBJ1-2; d_gene: -; CDR3nt: TGTGCCAGCAGTTTAGGTGTTTACGGGGGCTACACCTTC; CDR3aa: CASSLGVYGGYTF
abundance: -; v_gene: TRBV7-9; j_gene: TRBJ2-3; d_gene: -; CDR3nt: TGTGCCAGCAGCTTAACTAGTCGACACACAGATACGCAGTATTTT; CDR3aa: CASSLTSRHTDTQYF
abundance: -; v_gene: TRBV27; j_gene: TRBJ2-2; d_gene: -; CDR3nt: TGTGCCAGCAGTTTAGCCAACCCCTCCGAAGGGGCCGGGGAGCTGTTTTTT; CDR3aa: CASSLANPSEGAGELFF
abundance: -; v_gene: TRBV9; j_gene: TRBJ1-1; d_gene: -; CDR3nt: TGTGCCAGCAGCGTACGGCAGGGGCCGACCCTAGCTGAAGCTTTCTTT; CDR3aa: CASSVRQGPTLAEAFF
abundance: -; v_gene: TRBV11-3; j_gene: TRBJ2-3; d_gene: TRBD2; CDR3nt: TGTGCCAGCAGCGCCCGCCGGGGGGCAGATACGCAGTATTTT; CDR3aa: CASSARRGADTQYF
abundance: once; v_gene: TRBV5-1; j_gene: TRBJ1-6; d_gene: -; CDR3nt: TGCGCCAGCAGCTTGTCTCATGATAATTCACCCCTCCACTTT; CDR3aa: CASSLSHDNSPLHF
abundance: -; v_gene: TRBV7-9; j_gene: TRBJ2-5; d_gene: -; CDR3nt: TGTGCCAGCAGCAGTCCCCCCCTCGAAGAAAAAGAGACCCAGTACTTC; CDR3aa: CASSSPPLEEKETQYF
abundance: -; v_gene: TRBV9; j_gene: TRBJ1-1; d_gene: -; CDR3nt: TGTGCCAGCAGTCTGATTGGGACGTCCGGCACTGAAGCTTTCTTT; CDR3aa: CASSLIGTSGTEAFF
abundance: -; v_gene: TRBV7-8; j_gene: TRBJ2-1; d_gene: -; CDR3nt: TGTGCCAGCAGCTTAGGGGAGCGGGCGTCCTACAATGAGCAGTTCTTC; CDR3aa: CASSLGERASYNEQFF
abundance: -; v_gene: TRBV13; j_gene: TRBJ2-7; d_gene: -; CDR3nt: TGTGCCAGCAGCTTAGGCGAGAAAGTCTACGAGCAGTACTTC; CDR3aa: CASSLGEKVYEQYF
abundance: -; v_gene: TRBV6-6; j_gene: TRBJ1-5; d_gene: -; CDR3nt: TGTGCCAGCAGTTACCCTACTGGTGGCAATCAGCCCCAGCATTTT; CDR3aa: CASSYPTGGNQPQHF
abundance: -; v_gene: TRBV7-6; j_gene: TRBJ2-2; d_gene: -; CDR3nt: TGTGCCAGCAGCTCGGGGCAGGGCGACACCGGGGAGCTGTTTTTT; CDR3aa: CASSSGQGDTGELFF
abundance: -; v_gene: TRBV9; j_gene: TRBJ2-1; d_gene: TRBD2; CDR3nt: TGTGCCAGCAGCGTAGGAGCGGGAGGTTACAATGAGCAGTTCTTC; CDR3aa: CASSVGAGGYNEQFF
abundance: -; v_gene: TRBV6-1; j_gene: TRBJ1-5; d_gene: -; CDR3nt: TGTGCCAGCAGTACGAATCGGGCGGATATTCGACCCCAGCATTTT; CDR3aa: CASSTNRADIRPQHF
abundance: -; v_gene: TRBV6-5; j_gene: TRBJ1-1; d_gene: TRBD1; CDR3nt: TGTGCCAGCAGCCGGAACAGGGGCAGGGGCACTGAAGCTTTCTTT; CDR3aa: CASSRNRGRGTEAFF
abundance: -; v_gene: TRBV15; j_gene: TRBJ1-1; d_gene: TRBD1; CDR3nt: TGTGCCACCAGCAGAGAGACAGGGAGGGCTGAAGCTTTCTTT; CDR3aa: CATSRETGRAEAFF
abundance: -; v_gene: TRBV2; j_gene: TRBJ2-7; d_gene: -; CDR3nt: TGTGCCAGCACTACGGGGGAAGACTACGAGCAGTACTTC; CDR3aa: CASTTGEDYEQYF
abundance: -; v_gene: TRBV2; j_gene: TRBJ1-2; d_gene: -; CDR3nt: TGTGCCAGCAGTGGAGAGGGAGGTGGCTACACCTTC; CDR3aa: CASSGEGGGYTF
abundance: -; v_gene: TRBV5-4; j_gene: TRBJ2-3; d_gene: TRBD2; CDR3nt: TGTGCCAGCAGCTCGACTAGCGGGAGAGATACGCAGTATTTT; CDR3aa: CASSSTSGRDTQYF
abundance: -; v_gene: TRBV5-8; j_gene: TRBJ2-3; d_gene: -; CDR3nt: TGTGCCAGCAGTCTCGTCGCCGGTGTAGGCACAGATACGCAGTATTTT; CDR3aa: CASSLVAGVGTDTQYF
abundance: -; v_gene: TRBV19; j_gene: TRBJ1-2; d_gene: -; CDR3nt: TGTGCCAGTAGTATAGATCTGGAAAGTTTTTATGGCTACACCTTC; CDR3aa: CASSIDLESFYGYTF
abundance: -; v_gene: TRBV27; j_gene: TRBJ2-1; d_gene: TRBD2; CDR3nt: TGTGCCAGCAGTCCTAGCGGGAGAGTCGATGAGCAGTTCTTC; CDR3aa: CASSPSGRVDEQFF
abundance: -; v_gene: TRBV4-2; j_gene: TRBJ2-1; d_gene: TRBD2; CDR3nt: TGTGCCAGCAGCCAAGATAGTGGCGGGAGGGGTCTTTGTGTCTTC; CDR3aa: CASSQDSGGRGLCVF
abundance: -; v_gene: TRBV11-2; j_gene: TRBJ2-7; d_gene: TRBD2; CDR3nt: TGTGCCAGCAGGGCCCCGGGGGGTCTGATCTACGAGCAGTACTTC; CDR3aa: CASRAPGGLIYEQYF
abundance: -; v_gene: TRBV2; j_gene: TRBJ1-2; d_gene: TRBD1; CDR3nt: TGTGCCAGCAGTGAATCCCGGACAGGCGGTAACTATGGCTACACCTTC; CDR3aa: CASSESRTGGNYGYTF
abundance: -; v_gene: TRBV18; j_gene: TRBJ2-1; d_gene: TRBD2; CDR3nt: TGTGCCAGCTCACCGGCGCTAGCGGGAGGGGTAGGGCACAATGAGCAGTTCTTC; CDR3aa: CASSPALAGGVGHNEQFF
abundance: -; v_gene: TRBV9; j_gene: TRBJ1-3; d_gene: -; CDR3nt: TGTGCCAGCAGCGTATCATGGGCGTCTGGAAACACCATATATTTT; CDR3aa: CASSVSWASGNTIYF
abundance: -; v_gene: TRBV28; j_gene: TRBJ2-4; d_gene: -; CDR3nt: TGTGCCACTAGGGGGGGGCCGGTAAACATTCAGTACTTC; CDR3aa: CATRGGPVNIQYF
abundance: -; v_gene: TRBV5-1; j_gene: TRBJ2-2; d_gene: -; CDR3nt: TGCGCCAGCAGCTCCTCTCCGGGCGACACCGGGGAGCTGTTTTTT; CDR3aa: CASSSSPGDTGELFF
abundance: -; v_gene: TRBV6-5; j_gene: TRBJ1-5; d_gene: TRBD1; CDR3nt: TGTGCCAGCAGCCAAATACAGGGGGGCAATCAGCCCCAGCATTTT; CDR3aa: CASSQIQGGNQPQHF